Listed below are T cell receptor beta chains from one sample, sequenced in a study of PD-L1 blockade in urothelial cancer. Method: immunoSEQ multiplex PCR; TCRdb's copy keeps in-frame clones and lacks some. The sample yields roughly 46,000 clones, about 85% seen once. Material: PBMCs, obtained around atezolizumab (anti-PD-L1) treatment. These receptors originate from a man aged 50 or older with urothelial cancer. The CDR3 runs from the conserved cysteine through the conserved F or W. Each record gives: D gene, V gene, J gene, clone size, CDR3 DNA, CDR3 protein. A D gene is named only where the DNA matches it firmly. Clone size is shown for a subset of rows, as once, few, many or a class of expanded clone.

d_gene: TRBD2
v_gene: TRBV11-2
j_gene: TRBJ2-1
abundance: -
CDR3nt: TGTGCCAGCAGCTTAGGGACTAGCGGGGGTCTGTACAATGAGCAGTTCTTC
CDR3aa: CASSLGTSGGLYNEQFF

d_gene: -
v_gene: TRBV7-2
j_gene: TRBJ2-4
abundance: -
CDR3nt: TGTGCCAGCAGCTCCCTTAACATTCAGTACTTC
CDR3aa: CASSSLNIQYF

d_gene: -
v_gene: TRBV19
j_gene: TRBJ1-5
abundance: -
CDR3nt: TGTGCCAGTAGTATAGCGGGGGGGGCGGACTATAGCAATCAGCCCCAGCATTTT
CDR3aa: CASSIAGGADYSNQPQHF

d_gene: TRBD1
v_gene: TRBV10-3
j_gene: TRBJ1-1
abundance: -
CDR3nt: TGTGCCATCAGGCCGGGGACAGACAACACTGAAGCTTTCTTT
CDR3aa: CAIRPGTDNTEAFF

d_gene: -
v_gene: TRBV6-5
j_gene: TRBJ2-7
abundance: -
CDR3nt: TGTGCCAGCAGTTACCGTAGCGGTTCTTCCTACGAGCAGTACTTC
CDR3aa: CASSYRSGSSYEQYF

d_gene: TRBD1
v_gene: TRBV29-1
j_gene: TRBJ2-1
abundance: -
CDR3nt: TGCAGCGTTGGGGGACAGGGCCGCTCCTACAATGAGCAGTTCTTC
CDR3aa: CSVGGQGRSYNEQFF

d_gene: TRBD2
v_gene: TRBV5-4
j_gene: TRBJ2-1
abundance: -
CDR3nt: TGTGCCAGCAGGAGGACTAGCGACTCCTACAATGAGCAGTTCTTC
CDR3aa: CASRRTSDSYNEQFF

d_gene: -
v_gene: TRBV29-1
j_gene: TRBJ2-6
abundance: -
CDR3nt: TGCAGCGTTGAGGGGAAGGGGCTCTCTGGGGCCAACGTCCTGACTTTC
CDR3aa: CSVEGKGLSGANVLTF

d_gene: -
v_gene: TRBV6-6
j_gene: TRBJ1-5
abundance: -
CDR3nt: TGTGCCAGCATCATGACAGGCGGCAGCAATCAGCCCCAGCATTTT
CDR3aa: CASIMTGGSNQPQHF

d_gene: TRBD1
v_gene: TRBV13
j_gene: TRBJ2-7
abundance: -
CDR3nt: TGTGCCAGCAGGAAGACAGGGTCTGGGTACGAGCAGTACTTC
CDR3aa: CASRKTGSGYEQYF

d_gene: TRBD1
v_gene: TRBV19
j_gene: TRBJ2-2
abundance: -
CDR3nt: TGTGCCAGTAGTATAGTTCAGGGGGCGAACACCGGGGAGCTGTTTTTT
CDR3aa: CASSIVQGANTGELFF

d_gene: -
v_gene: TRBV6-9
j_gene: TRBJ2-5
abundance: -
CDR3nt: TGTGCCAGCAGTTATCGCCAACCTTCCCAGGGTGTGGAGACCCAGTACTTC
CDR3aa: CASSYRQPSQGVETQYF

d_gene: TRBD2
v_gene: TRBV5-4
j_gene: TRBJ2-1
abundance: -
CDR3nt: TGTGCCAGCAGCTTGGAACTTCGGGGCGGGAGGGCCAATGAGCAGTTCTTC
CDR3aa: CASSLELRGGRANEQFF

d_gene: -
v_gene: TRBV30
j_gene: TRBJ1-1
abundance: few
CDR3nt: TGTGCCTGGAGCGTGAACACTGAAGCTTTCTTT
CDR3aa: CAWSVNTEAFF

d_gene: -
v_gene: TRBV5-5
j_gene: TRBJ2-7
abundance: once
CDR3nt: TGTGCCAGCAGCTTGGTGAGACTAGACCGAAACGAGCAGTACTTC
CDR3aa: CASSLVRLDRNEQYF

d_gene: TRBD1
v_gene: TRBV28
j_gene: TRBJ2-7
abundance: -
CDR3nt: TGTGCCAGCAGTTGGGTGGACAGGGACGACGAGCAGTACTTC
CDR3aa: CASSWVDRDDEQYF

d_gene: -
v_gene: TRBV2
j_gene: TRBJ2-5
abundance: once
CDR3nt: TGTGCCACCACCCGCGCCGGACAGCAAGAGACCCAGTACTTC
CDR3aa: CATTRAGQQETQYF

d_gene: -
v_gene: TRBV7-6
j_gene: TRBJ2-2
abundance: -
CDR3nt: TGTGCCAGCAGCTTAGTTCAGGGGAGCACCGGGGAGCTGTTTTTT
CDR3aa: CASSLVQGSTGELFF

d_gene: -
v_gene: TRBV5-6
j_gene: TRBJ2-7
abundance: -
CDR3nt: TGTGCCAGCAGCTTCCCGTGGGGGAGGTCGTACGAGCAGTACTTC
CDR3aa: CASSFPWGRSYEQYF

d_gene: -
v_gene: TRBV6-5
j_gene: TRBJ1-5
abundance: -
CDR3nt: TGTGCCAGCAGTTACTCTGGGCACGATCAGCCCCAGCATTTT
CDR3aa: CASSYSGHDQPQHF

d_gene: TRBD1
v_gene: TRBV7-9
j_gene: TRBJ1-2
abundance: -
CDR3nt: TGTGCCAGCAGCGGAACGACAGGGCATCTTTTGGACTATGGCTACACCTTC
CDR3aa: CASSGTTGHLLDYGYTF

d_gene: TRBD1
v_gene: TRBV28
j_gene: TRBJ2-1
abundance: -
CDR3nt: TGTGCCAGCAGTTTAGAGGGGGCCTTTGGCAATGAGCAGTTCTTC
CDR3aa: CASSLEGAFGNEQFF

d_gene: -
v_gene: TRBV5-1
j_gene: TRBJ2-2
abundance: -
CDR3nt: TGCGCCAGCAGCTTGGCCAAGGGACACGACACCGGGGAGCTGTTTTTT
CDR3aa: CASSLAKGHDTGELFF

d_gene: TRBD1
v_gene: TRBV19
j_gene: TRBJ2-7
abundance: -
CDR3nt: TGTGCCAGTAGTATTAAGGACAGGGGGGCCTACGAGCAGTACTTC
CDR3aa: CASSIKDRGAYEQYF

d_gene: TRBD2
v_gene: TRBV6-4
j_gene: TRBJ2-1
abundance: -
CDR3nt: TGTGCCACCAGTGAGGGGGCTAGCGGGGAGGATGAGCAGTTCTTC
CDR3aa: CATSEGASGEDEQFF

d_gene: TRBD1
v_gene: TRBV6-6
j_gene: TRBJ2-2
abundance: once
CDR3nt: TGTGCCAGCAGGGACACAGGGGCGAACACCGGGGAGCTGTTTTTT
CDR3aa: CASRDTGANTGELFF

d_gene: -
v_gene: TRBV6-6
j_gene: TRBJ2-3
abundance: -
CDR3nt: TGTGCCAGCACCCCCGTCCCGGATACGCAGTATTTT
CDR3aa: CASTPVPDTQYF

d_gene: -
v_gene: TRBV29-1
j_gene: TRBJ2-7
abundance: -
CDR3nt: TGCAGCGTGAGCAACCGGGGTTCAGCCTACGAGCAGTACTTC
CDR3aa: CSVSNRGSAYEQYF

d_gene: -
v_gene: TRBV6-1
j_gene: TRBJ1-5
abundance: -
CDR3nt: TGTGCCAGCAGTGAAAATGGGGAGCAGCCCCAGCATTTT
CDR3aa: CASSENGEQPQHF

d_gene: -
v_gene: TRBV19
j_gene: TRBJ1-2
abundance: -
CDR3nt: TGTGCCAGTAGTACCCACCGGGGTAACGCTAACTATGGCTACACCTTC
CDR3aa: CASSTHRGNANYGYTF

d_gene: -
v_gene: TRBV11-3
j_gene: TRBJ2-1
abundance: -
CDR3nt: TGTGCCAGCAGCCCCACTGCTAGTAGTGCGTTTGGTGAGCAGTTCTTC
CDR3aa: CASSPTASSAFGEQFF

d_gene: TRBD2
v_gene: TRBV2
j_gene: TRBJ2-1
abundance: -
CDR3nt: TGTGCCAGCAGCCGACTAGCGGGAGTAGGTGAGCAGTTCTTC
CDR3aa: CASSRLAGVGEQFF